The 21 T cell receptor beta chains in this list originate from one sample, sequenced in a study of OX40 agonist ivuxolimab in advanced cancers. TCRdb keeps only in-frame clones here, not all; method: immunoSEQ multiplex PCR. The sample consists of about 82,000 clones, around four fifths of them appearing once. The sequenced sample was CD4+ or CD8+ T cells sorted from blood, obtained in a trial of the OX40 agonist ivuxolimab. The receptor source for this set is an adult with an advanced solid tumor such as melanoma, head and neck, liver or kidney cancer.

This chain connects TRBV19 to TRBJ1-2; 8 bases agree with TRBD1. This CDR3 has 15 amino acids. Unmatched junction bases numbered 7, after V lost 5 bases and J lost 2 bases. Germline CDR1 is LNHDA and CDR2 is SQIVND (reference sequence). CDR3 protein: CASSAFRDRNYGYTF. The CDR3 coding sequence is TGTGCCAGTAGTGCGTTCCGGGACAGGAACTATGGCTACACCTTC.

This rearrangement joins TRBV7-2 to TRBJ2-3, with 8 bases matching TRBD2. Germline loops: CDR1 SGHTA, CDR2 FQGNSA. This CDR3 region has 16 residues. Trimming took 5 bases from V and 2 from J; bases not matched to a gene: 9. The CDR3 reads CASSPGTSLLTDTQYF. DNA of the CDR3: TGTGCCAGCAGCCCAGGGACTAGTTTACTCACAGATACGCAGTATTTT.

Notes on this clone: Relative to the germline gene, one junction end is altered; a read error may explain this. This rearrangement joins TRBV30 to TRBJ2-2; D call uncertain. The CDR3 totals 13 residues. Germline CDR1 GTSNPN, CDR2 SVGIG (reference sequence). CDR3 sequence reads: CAWMPLNPGELFF. CDR3 nucleotide sequence: TGTGCCTGGATGCCTCTGAACCCCGGGGAGCTGTTTTTT. Based on the CDR3 plus reference TRBV30 and TRBJ2-2, the full variable domain is SQTIHQWPATLVQPVGSPLSLECTVEGTSNPNLYWYRQAAGRGLQLLFYSVGIGQISSEVPQNLSASRPQDRQFILSSKKLLLSDSGFYLCAWMPLNPGELFFGEGSRLTVL.

This chain uses TRBV19 with TRBJ1-2; D may be TRBD1 (5 bases). The CDR3 totals 13 residues. The germline V gene encodes CDR1 LNHDA and CDR2 SQIVND (reference sequence). Trimming took 3 bases from V and 6 from J, leaving 11 bases between them. The CDR3 protein is CASSIRQGHGYTF. CDR3 DNA sequence: TGTGCCAGTAGTATCCGGCAGGGCCATGGCTACACCTTC.

The CDR3 reads CASSSGPARDQPQHF. The CDR3 DNA reads TGTGCCAGCAGCTCCGGACCGGCCCGGGATCAGCCCCAGCATTTT. This sequence joins TRBV5-4 and TRBJ1-5; no definite D call. The CDR3 extends over 15 amino acids. Trimming pared 3 bases from V and 5 bases from J, leaving 15 bases between. Germline V CDR1 and CDR2: SGHNT, YYREEE (reference sequence).

V and J are TRBV2 and TRBJ1-3; D uncertain. Germline lookup yields CDR1 SNHLY and CDR2 FYNNEI. With 7 bases removed from V and 0 bases from J, the gap between germline ends came to 7 bases. The CDR3 extends over 13 amino acids. In nucleotides, the CDR3 is TGTGCCAGCATGGAGATCTCTGGAAACACCATATATTTT. This gives the protein CASMEISGNTIYF.

The chain links TRBV19 to TRBJ2-7; 10 positions match TRBD2. Losses at the gene ends were 5 bases for V and 4 bases for J; bases not matched to a gene: 8. CDR1 and CDR2 (germline): LNHDA, SQIVND (reference sequence). This CDR3 comprises 15 residues. The CDR3 protein is CASSDGGTSVYEQYF. The CDR3 coding sequence is TGTGCCAGTAGTGATGGCGGGACTAGCGTGTACGAGCAGTACTTC.

The gene calls are TRBV5-4 and TRBJ1-2; tentatively, D is TRBD1 (5 bases). Germline CDR1 is SGHNT and CDR2 is YYREEE (reference sequence). V was cut by 0 bases and J by 1 base, with 7 bases left in between. The CDR3 is made up of 14 amino acids. The CDR3 here is CASSLGGDNYGYTF. CDR3 sequence (DNA): TGTGCCAGCAGCTTGGGGGGGGATAACTATGGCTACACCTTC.

This chain joins TRBV11-2 and TRBJ2-5; D may be TRBD2 (5 bases). Germline V gene sequence: CDR1 SGHAT, CDR2 FQNNGV. With 3 bases removed from V and 7 bases from J, the gap between germline ends came to 15 bases. The CDR3 consists of 14 residues. CDR3 region: CASSFGPSSSTQYF. The CDR3, as DNA: TGTGCCAGCAGCTTTGGGCCTAGCAGCTCGACCCAGTACTTC. Drawing the rest from reference TRBV11-2 and TRBJ2-5, the complete variable domain is EAGVAQSPRYKIIEKRQSVAFWCNPISGHATLYWYQQILGQGPKLLIQFQNNGVVDDSQLPKDRFSAERLKGVDSTLKIQPAKLEDSAVYLCASSFGPSSSTQYFGPGTRLLVL.

In this sample, this clone turned up a few times. This chain connects TRBV7-6 to TRBJ2-7; 9 nucleotides match TRBD1. The CDR3 sequence is 16 residues long. Germline CDR1 is SGHVS and CDR2 is FNYEAQ. V trimming: 1 base; J trimming: 2 bases; junction bases outside the gene matches: 6. CDR3 in DNA: TGTGCCAGCAGCTTAGGGGCCGGGACAGGGACCTACGAGCAGTACTTC. It yields the protein CASSLGAGTGTYEQYF.

V gene TRBV5-5 combines with J gene TRBJ2-1; TRBD1 aligns across 10 bases. Germline CDR1 SGHKS, CDR2 YYEKEE (reference sequence). The CDR3 is 15 amino acids. The junction had 5 bases not matched to a gene; V was cut back by 3 bases and J by 5 bases. CDR3 protein: CASSYGQGVDNEQFF. The CDR3 region has the DNA TGTGCCAGCAGCTACGGACAGGGGGTTGACAATGAGCAGTTCTTC.

The chain joins TRBV11-2 to TRBJ2-5, with a weak D call TRBD1 (6 bases). CDR3 size: 13 residues. Germline loops: CDR1 SGHAT, CDR2 FQNNGV. Trimming cost V 4 bases and J 2 bases, with 8 bases left between them. As DNA, the CDR3 is TGTGCCAGCAGCTGGACAGTACAAGAGACCCAGTACTTC. Encoded protein: CASSWTVQETQYF.

The chain couples TRBV10-3 to TRBJ2-3; 8 nucleotides align to TRBD1. The CDR3 contains 16 residues. The germline gives CDR1 ENHRY, CDR2 SYGVKD. The J segment lost 4 bases and the V segment lost 0 bases, leaving 6 bases of the junction unmatched. CDR3 in amino acids: CAISESRTGKADTQYF. The CDR3 DNA reads as TGTGCCATCAGTGAGTCCCGGACAGGGAAGGCAGATACGCAGTATTTT.

The V call is TRBV19, the J call TRBJ2-3; no definite D call. The CDR3 consists of 12 residues. CDR1 is LNHDA and CDR2 is SQIVND in the germline V gene (reference sequence). The germline V and J ends were trimmed by 7 bases and 6 bases, with 11 bases remaining between them. The CDR3 spells CASISPWDTQYF. The CDR3 nucleotides are TGTGCCAGTATCTCCCCGTGGGATACGCAGTATTTT.

This clone was observed a handful of times. The gene calls are TRBV5-4 and TRBJ2-6, with D perhaps matching TRBD1 (6 bases). Trimming took 4 bases from V and 3 from J, leaving 11 bases between them. CDR3 length equals 15 residues. The germline V gene encodes CDR1 SGHNT and CDR2 YYREEE (reference sequence). This chain's CDR3 is CASSPGQLGANVLTF. The CDR3 DNA is TGTGCCAGCAGCCCAGGACAGCTTGGGGCCAACGTCCTGACTTTC.

V is TRBV2 and J is TRBJ2-1; D is possibly TRBD1 (5 bases). The CDR3 has 14 amino acids. V was shortened by 6 bases and J by 4 bases, with 13 bases between the two germline ends. Germline V gene data show CDR1 as SNHLY and CDR2 as FYNNEI. The CDR3, as DNA: TGTGCCAGCAGCCCCAGGGCCACTTACAATGAGCAGTTCTTC. Translating it yields CASSPRATYNEQFF. Variable domain in full (rest from reference TRBV2 and TRBJ2-1): EPEVTQTPSHQVTQMGQEVILRCVPISNHLYFYWYRQILGQKVEFLVSFYNNEISEKSEIFDDQFSVERPDGSNFTLKIRSTKLEDSAMYFCASSPRATYNEQFFGPGTRLTVL.

This clone has just a few counts. The J gene is TRBJ2-1, the V gene TRBV7-3; 11 bases match TRBD2. V shed 1 base, J shed 5 bases, and the junction held 16 bases outside the gene matches. CDR1 is SGHTA, CDR2 FQGTGA, per germline. The CDR3 is made up of 20 amino acids. CDR3 nucleotide sequence: TGTGCCAGCAGCTTAAGGAGTCCCATTAGCGGGGGGGCCTTCGACAATGAGCAGTTCTTC. Its protein product is CASSLRSPISGGAFDNEQFF.

The rearrangement joins TRBV4-3 to TRBJ2-3; D is perhaps TRBD1 (5 bases). Between the trimmed V and J ends, which lost 0 bases and 2 bases, there was a span of 9 bases. CDR3 length: 15 amino acids. Germline loops: CDR1 LGHNA, CDR2 YSLEER. CDR3 nucleotide sequence: TGCGCCAGCAGCCAAGATGGCAGGGACACAGATACGCAGTATTTT. Translating it yields CASSQDGRDTDTQYF.

This clone was detected a few times. The J gene is TRBJ1-6, the V gene TRBV30; D ambiguous. Germline CDR1 and CDR2: GTSNPN and SVGIG (reference sequence). Trimming stripped 4 bases from V and 4 bases from J, with 11 bases between. The CDR3 is made up of 14 amino acids. CDR3 residues: CAWTDPSYNSPLHF. The CDR3 nucleotides read TGTGCCTGGACCGACCCCTCGTATAATTCACCCCTCCACTTT. Drawing the rest from reference TRBV30 and TRBJ1-6, the complete variable domain is SQTIHQWPATLVQPVGSPLSLECTVEGTSNPNLYWYRQAAGRGLQLLFYSVGIGQISSEVPQNLSASRPQDRQFILSSKKLLLSDSGFYLCAWTDPSYNSPLHFGNGTRLTVT.

The V and J genes are TRBV10-3 and TRBJ2-1, with a tentative D call TRBD1 (7 bases). The V and J ends lost 4 bases and 7 bases respectively, with 20 bases between them. Germline CDR1 reads ENHRY; CDR2 reads SYGVKD. This CDR3 has 16 residues. The CDR3 bases are TGTGCCATCAGTGCGGCCCAGCAGGGGGGTCGTAATGAGCAGTTCTTC. Protein: CAISAAQQGGRNEQFF.

The genes are TRBV7-2 and TRBJ2-2, with D tentatively TRBD2 (6 bases). Trimming removed 5 bases from V and 1 base from J, with 11 bases in between. Germline-derived CDR1 and CDR2 are SGHTA and FQGNSA. This CDR3 is 15 amino acids long. The CDR3 nucleotides are TGTGCCAGCAGCCTCGGACTAAGGAACACCGGGGAGCTGTTTTTT. It yields the protein CASSLGLRNTGELFF.